A single sample is the source of the 20 T cell receptor beta chains below, sequenced in a study of regulatory T cells in long-lasting Graves disease. The authors built TCR beta libraries using iRepertoire HTBI primers and Arm-PCR of CDR3 regions. TCRdb independently ran MiXCR on the multiplex PCR reads; one entry per CDR3 protein. This table has around 400,000 distinct CDR3 sequences, around 15% appearing once. The time point was: newly diagnosed GD, antithyroid drugs for less than 3 months. The TCR library used RNA extracted from PBMCs. The specimen was peripheral blood mononuclear cells (PBMCs), collected at new diagnosis, from a patient treated with antithyroid drugs. The origin of the receptors is a female donor with Graves disease.

This clonotype was counted ten times or more. Relative to the germline gene, one junction end is altered; a read error may explain this. The rearrangement joins TRBV12-3 or TRBV12-4 to TRBJ2-3, with D perhaps matching TRBD1 or TRBD2 (6 bases each). The CDR3 loop spans 15 amino acids. CDR3 nucleotides: TGTGCCAGTAGTTTAAGGGGGGCCCTCACAGATACGCAGTATTTT. The encoded protein is CASSLRGALTDTQYF.

This clonotype was picked up a small number of times. This sequence joins TRBV6-2 or TRBV6-3 and TRBJ1-3; D remains unclear. Per germline, CDR1 MNHEY and CDR2 SVGEGT. The CDR3 loop spans 16 amino acids. V was trimmed by 0 bases and J by 0 bases, leaving 9 bases between them. CDR3 in DNA: TGTGCCAGCAGTTACTCTGGTCCGACCTCTGGAAACACCATATATTTT. Its protein is CASSYSGPTSGNTIYF.

This clonotype showed up many times. The CDR3 DNA reads as TGTGCCAGCAGCTTACGGCGTGGCGGCAAAGGGGAGACCCAGTACTTC. As protein: CASSLRRGGKGETQYF. The genes are TRBV7-2 and TRBJ2-5; D ambiguous. Trimming left V 2 bases short and J 5 bases short, with 18 bases between. Germline V lookup: CDR1 SGHTA, CDR2 FQGNSA. The length of the CDR3 is 16 residues.

The chain links TRBV30 to TRBJ2-3, with TRBD1 matching over 9 bases. This CDR3 contains 15 residues. The junction had 2 bases not matched to a gene; V was cut back by 1 base and J by 0 bases. Looked up from germline, CDR1 is GTSNPN and CDR2 is SVGIG (reference sequence). The DNA for the CDR3 is TGTGCCTGGAGTGAAGGACAGGGGAGCACAGATACGCAGTATTTT. It encodes CAWSEGQGSTDTQYF.

As concerns this clonotype: Likely a read error: the CDR3 ends without its conserved phenylalanine or tryptophan. The chain combines TRBV9 with TRBJ2-6; 8 bases map to TRBD1. Germline V lookup: CDR1 SGDLS, CDR2 YYNGEE. The junction had 2 bases not matched to a gene; V was cut back by 1 base and J by 2 bases. This CDR3 is built from 16 residues. CDR3 sequence reads: CASSVRQGTGANVLTL. The CDR3 region has the DNA TGTGCCAGCAGCGTAAGACAGGGGACTGGGGCCAACGTCCTGACTCTC.

V and J are TRBV11-2 and TRBJ1-3; TRBD1 agrees at 8 bases. Unmatched junction bases numbered 5, after V lost 3 bases and J lost 10 bases. Germline CDR1 and CDR2: SGHAT and FQNNGV. The CDR3 loop spans 13 amino acids. Written as DNA, the CDR3 is TGTGCCAGCAGCTTTCCAGGGGGCGCGACCATATATTTT. Protein sequence: CASSFPGGATIYF.

This clonotype was counted many times. The chain combines TRBV3-1 with TRBJ1-2; the match to TRBD1 covers 7 bases. The germline V gene has CDR1 LGHDT and CDR2 YNNKEL (reference sequence). The CDR3 runs to 17 residues. V dropped 4 bases and J dropped 1; count of bases not matched to a gene: 12. In DNA, the CDR3 is TGTGCCAGCAGCCCATACAGGGGACTTTTGGATAACTATGGCTACACCTTC. This sequence encodes CASSPYRGLLDNYGYTF.

The CDR3 nucleotides read TGCGCCAGCAGCCAACCGAGAAGCAGAAATCAGCCCCAGCATTTT. Amino acids: CASSQPRSRNQPQHF. The rearrangement links TRBV4-1 to TRBJ1-5; D is ambiguous. CDR1 and CDR2 (germline): MGHRA, YSYEKL. The CDR3 sequence is 15 residues long. Trimming shortened V by 2 bases and J by 4 bases, and 12 bases separated the two germline ends.

This clonotype came up many times. V and J are TRBV28 and TRBJ2-3; D perhaps matches TRBD2 (7 bases). The CDR3 runs to 12 residues. The ends were cut back, 9 bases at V and 10 bases at J, with 17 bases in the middle. Germline lookup yields CDR1 MDHEN and CDR2 SYDVKM. The CDR3 sequence is CASERGGKAQYF. In nucleotides, the CDR3 is TGTGCCAGTGAGAGGGGGGGAAAGGCGCAGTATTTT.

The rearrangement joins TRBV7-9 to TRBJ1-5; TRBD1 is a possible D gene (5 bases). From germline, CDR1 is SEHNR and CDR2 FQNEAQ (reference sequence). This CDR3 region has 12 residues. The V end was cut by 5 bases, the J end by 9 bases, with 11 bases between. The CDR3 here is CASSAAGTPQHF. CDR3 sequence (DNA): TGTGCCAGCAGCGCCGCGGGGACGCCCCAGCATTTT.

V usage is TRBV6-1 and J usage is TRBJ2-2, with 8 bases fitting TRBD2. The germline V gene has CDR1 MNHNS and CDR2 SASEGT. The trim removed 6 bases at V and 9 bases at J, leaving 3 bases unmatched. CDR3 length: 12 amino acids. In DNA form, the CDR3 reads TGTGCCAGCAGGTCGGGGGGGAGGGAGCTGTTTTTT. This gives the protein CASRSGGRELFF.

This clonotype was recorded at least ten times. The chain employs TRBV9 and TRBJ2-1; the match to TRBD1 covers 10 bases. The CDR3 has 15 amino acids. Germline V gives CDR1 SGDLS, CDR2 YYNGEE. V shed 4 bases, J shed 10 bases, and the junction held 11 bases outside the gene matches. The chain's CDR3 is CASSPRDRGRREQFF. The DNA for the CDR3 is TGTGCCAGCAGCCCCCGGGACAGGGGACGACGCGAGCAGTTCTTC. The full variable domain, with the rest looked up from reference TRBV9 and TRBJ2-1, is DSGVTQTPKHLITATGQRVTLRCSPRSGDLSVYWYQQSLDQGLQFLIQYYNGEERAKGNILERFSAQQFPDLHSELNLSSLELGDSALYFCASSPRDRGRREQFFGPGTRLTVL.

Ten or more counts support this clonotype. This sequence joins TRBV2 and TRBJ2-1; D is unclear. The CDR3 has 10 residues. Per germline, CDR1 SNHLY and CDR2 FYNNEI. The germline V and J ends were trimmed by 4 bases and 9 bases, with 4 bases remaining between them. The CDR3 nucleotides read TGTGCCAGCAGTGGGACTGAGCAGTTCTTC. It specifies CASSGTEQFF.

In this sample, this clonotype turned up many times. The chain is built from TRBV9 and TRBJ1-4, with 7 bases matching TRBD1. After removal of 7 bases from V and 7 bases from J, the junction contained 13 bases not matched to a gene. CDR3 length equals 15 residues. From germline, CDR1 is SGDLS and CDR2 YYNGEE. CDR3 in amino acids: CASSSGEGAAEKLFF. The CDR3 DNA reads TGTGCCAGCTCATCAGGAGAGGGGGCCGCTGAAAAACTGTTTTTT. The complete variable domain, with remaining parts taken from reference TRBV9 and TRBJ1-4, reads DSGVTQTPKHLITATGQRVTLRCSPRSGDLSVYWYQQSLDQGLQFLIQYYNGEERAKGNILERFSAQQFPDLHSELNLSSLELGDSALYFCASSSGEGAAEKLFFGSGTQLSVL.

This clonotype was recorded at least ten times. The chain uses TRBV6-1 and TRBJ2-7; D gene uncertain. V shed 7 bases and J shed 9 bases, with 16 bases lying between them. This CDR3 region has 12 residues. The germline V gene encodes CDR1 MNHNS and CDR2 SASEGT. CDR3 coding DNA: TGTGCCAGCAATTTCCGCGGTATGTGGCAGTACTTC. This sequence encodes CASNFRGMWQYF.

This sequence joins TRBV27 and TRBJ2-2; 8 nucleotides agree with TRBD2. The ends lost 5 bases at V and 4 bases at J; junction bases unmatched: 15. The CDR3 length is 18 residues. Germline CDR1 is MNHEY and CDR2 is SMNVEV (reference sequence). The CDR3 sequence: CASSQGPGLAGFTGELFF. CDR3 sequence (DNA): TGTGCCAGCAGTCAAGGCCCTGGGTTAGCGGGGTTCACCGGGGAGCTGTTTTTT.

In this sample, this clonotype turned up many times. V is TRBV27 and J is TRBJ2-3; 10 bases match TRBD1. From germline, CDR1 is MNHEY and CDR2 SMNVEV (reference sequence). The CDR3 is made up of 14 amino acids. V dropped 6 bases and J dropped 4; count of bases not matched to a gene: 4. The CDR3 loop reads CASSWTGGPDTQYF. The CDR3 DNA reads TGTGCCAGCAGCTGGACAGGGGGGCCAGATACGCAGTATTTT.

This rearrangement joins TRBV2 to TRBJ1-2; the D is unclear. V lost 6 bases, J lost 8 bases, and 13 bases lay in between. Germline V CDR1 and CDR2: SNHLY, FYNNEI. This CDR3 spans 12 amino acids. The DNA for the CDR3 is TGTGCCAGCAGGAAGCCTGAATGGGGCTACACCTTC. It translates to CASRKPEWGYTF. The full variable domain, in which reference TRBV2 and TRBJ1-2 provide the parts outside the CDR3, is EPEVTQTPSHQVTQMGQEVILRCVPISNHLYFYWYRQILGQKVEFLVSFYNNEISEKSEIFDDQFSVERPDGSNFTLKIRSTKLEDSAMYFCASRKPEWGYTFGSGTRLTVV.

The chain joins TRBV7-2 to TRBJ2-1; TRBD2 agrees at 7 bases. The CDR3 runs 15 residues. The V segment lost 5 bases and the J segment 5 bases; nucleotides outside the gene matches: 9. Germline V lookup: CDR1 SGHTA, CDR2 FQGNSA. The CDR3 is CASSQSGIADNEQFF. The CDR3 region has the DNA TGTGCCAGCAGCCAGAGCGGGATTGCCGACAATGAGCAGTTCTTC.

This clonotype came up many times. CDR3 region: CASSDGRVGVYGYTF. CDR3 nucleotides: TGTGCCAGCAGTGATGGACGGGTGGGAGTCTATGGCTACACCTTC. This chain joins TRBV6-1 and TRBJ1-2; D is unresolved. The CDR3 has 15 residues. Trimming stripped 3 bases from V and 4 bases from J, with 15 bases between. CDR1 is MNHNS, CDR2 SASEGT, per germline.